This T cell receptor (beta chain) was sequenced during a study of neurological immune-mediated disorders (dated by TCRdb to the late 2010s). A note on the overall study: Among the roughly 34 multiple sclerosis patients, relapsing-remitting MS accounted for around 30 and secondary progressive MS accounted for 3. Longitudinal samples, technical triplicates and paired sorted CD4+ and CD8+ T-cell subsets, alongside PBMC samples, were included among the roughly 100 TCR-beta libraries. The cohort included approximately 70 subjects: roughly 14 with HAM/TSP, around 34 with multiple sclerosis, and some 20 healthy controls. Using UMI-based sequencing, the study compared peripheral blood TCR-beta repertoires from patients with HTLV-I-associated myelopathy (HAM/TSP), patients with multiple sclerosis, and healthy controls.

In this sample, this clonotype turned up many times. Its antigen is not yet known. No much larger clone exists at a distance of one base, and base qualities are not known. The research as a whole found: No association of the MS cluster with clinical or MRI features was observed, and the need for larger cohorts was stated by the authors. Expanded clones from different subjects shared no identical CDR3 amino acid sequences, which suggests that TCR-beta repertoires were private in all groups. Phylogenetic analysis grouped repertoires from 18 of 34 MS patients into a cluster of related CDR3 sequences, suggesting a possible repertoire-level signature. The highest TCR clonal expansion was observed in HAM/TSP patients, whereas the lowest was observed in MS patients, even when compared with healthy controls.

Unsorted PBMC libraries were generated from 2 million PBMCs stored in RNAlater at -80 °C until RNA extraction. Multiple sclerosis patients were enrolled in a US clinical protocol evaluating disease progression by magnetic resonance imaging. Peripheral blood underwent Ficoll-Hypaque density gradient centrifugation to isolate PBMCs, which were then cryopreserved in liquid nitrogen. To synthesize cDNA, template-switch 5'RACE was performed with a primer carrying a 10-nucleotide random unique molecular identifier so that each TCR transcript was tagged. Each sequencing run produced over 190 million TCR-beta sequences covering 15-18 subjects. The RNeasy kit was used for extraction of total RNA. The KAPA Real-time Library Amplification kit was used to amplify TCR-beta VDJ regions with primers targeting the TCR constant region and the 5'RACE anchor. Sample indexes and Illumina adaptors were added in a first PCR, after which library yield was increased in a second PCR. The roughly 650 bp TCR product was size-selected on a 2% E-gel SizeSelection system after Ampure bead purification. Before pooling, library quality was assessed on a Bioanalyzer, concentration was determined with Qubit, and library quantification was performed with the Kapa Library Quantification kit. An Illumina HiSeq 2500 sequenced the libraries paired-end 2 x 150 bp. To increase sequence diversity, about 23-30% phiX was spiked into each library pool. Regarding the original processing steps: Quality-filtered reads were processed with the UMI-based MiGEC pipeline, and over 90% of raw TCR sequences were removed by the MiGEC pipeline during error correction. VDJ genes were aligned to IMGT germline references, and each clonotype was defined by a unique CDR3 amino acid sequence together with V-J genes. Clonal expansion, Shannon diversity and CDR3 relatedness (CalcPairwiseDistances, ClusterSamples) were evaluated with VDJtools, and phylogenetic trees were built with CLCbio workbench. Using coefficient-of-variation modelling across technical triplicates, the study counted a clone as expanded if it had at least 8 unique UMIs. TCRdb's own reprocessing of the public reads used fastp at Q25 and MiXCR and kept productive beta chains. All rows with the same CDR3 protein become a single entry with the most common DNA and genes. V and J calls and clone size were set by TCRdb, not the authors. The sample data list 50,000 to 70,000 distinct CDR3 sequences, and less than 2.5% of these were observed just once. The biggest ten clones account for under 4% of the sample.

The CDR3 sequence holds 16 residues, the cysteine and phenylalanine included. Of the read, only the CDR3 DNA is kept; its 48 bases are in frame from base 1. What was sequenced was PBMCs. The source of this sequence is a man aged 50-59 years with multiple sclerosis. Recombination joined TRBV21-1 with TRBJ2-1; the DNA was not compared with TRBD2, the D call given in the table. TRBV21-1 is labeled a pseudogene. The nucleotide sequence is TGTGCCAGCAGCAACGGCCTAGCGGGTTCCTACAATGAGCAGTTCTTC. It codes for CASSNGLAGSYNEQFF.